Below are 24 T cell receptor beta chains sequenced from a single sample in a study of radiotherapy plus CTLA-4 blockade in lung cancer. This table comes from immunoSEQ multiplex PCR, and its TCRdb copy is limited to in-frame clones, with some not included. The table shows some 110,000 clones, with about 83% occurring only once. Here the sequenced sample was peripheral blood, taken from a patient treated with radiotherapy plus ipilimumab. The source of these receptors is a human donor with non-small cell lung cancer who had a partial response to radiotherapy plus ipilimumab.

The genes are TRBV21-1 and TRBJ2-7; the D segment call TRBD2 is taken from the table without a DNA check. TRBV21-1 is a recognized pseudogene. The CDR3 spans 14 residues. The CDR3 DNA reads as TGTGCCAGCAGCGACGGCCTGGGGAGGGACGAGCAGTACGTC. It translates to CASSDGLGRDEQYV.

This chain connects TRBV7-2 to TRBJ1-2; 7 nucleotides align to TRBD1. Germline loops: CDR1 SGHTA, CDR2 FQGNSA. This CDR3 has 14 amino acids. The V segment lost 1 base and the J segment 2 bases; nucleotides outside the gene matches: 1. CDR3 sequence (DNA): TGTGCCAGCAGCTTAGAAGGGGGCAACTATGGCTACACCTTC. Translating it yields CASSLEGGNYGYTF.

The chain uses TRBV2 and TRBJ2-3; unclear D gene. Per the germline V gene, CDR1 is SNHLY and CDR2 is FYNNEI. Trimming removed 6 bases at V and 0 bases at J, with 7 bases between. This CDR3 contains 13 residues. CDR3: CASRGTSTDTQYF. In nucleotides, the CDR3 is TGTGCCAGCAGGGGCACTAGCACAGATACGCAGTATTTT.

V is TRBV7-2 and J is TRBJ1-1; possible D gene TRBD1, 6 bases. The V gene lost 0 bases and the J gene lost 0 bases, with 8 bases spanning the gap. CDR3 length: 15 amino acids. Germline V lookup: CDR1 SGHTA, CDR2 FQGNSA. The CDR3 DNA follows: TGTGCCAGCAGCTTAGCACAGGGAGTGAACACTGAAGCTTTCTTT. Protein sequence: CASSLAQGVNTEAFF.

The chain has TRBV19 and TRBJ2-3; tentatively, D is TRBD2 (5 bases). CDR3 length equals 16 residues. Germline values: CDR1 LNHDA, CDR2 SQIVND (reference sequence). Trimming removed 5 bases from V and 0 bases from J, with 15 bases in between. CDR3 sequence (DNA): TGTGCCAGTAGTTCAACAAGCGGTTCTAGCACAGATACGCAGTATTTT. It yields the protein CASSSTSGSSTDTQYF. Based on the CDR3 plus reference TRBV19 and TRBJ2-3, the full variable domain is DGGITQSPKYLFRKEGQNVTLSCEQNLNHDAMYWYRQDPGQGLRLIYYSQIVNDFQKGDIAEGYSVSREKKESFPLTVTSAQKNPTAFYLCASSSTSGSSTDTQYFGPGTRLTVL.

This clone has only one observation. The chain is built from TRBV7-8 and TRBJ2-1, with D possibly TRBD1 on 6 matching bases. Trimming took off 5 bases at V and 7 bases at J, with 12 bases between the two ends. The germline CDR1 and CDR2 sequences are SGHVS and FQNEAQ. CDR3 length: 13 residues. The CDR3 loop is CASSLGQKNEQFF. The CDR3 DNA is TGTGCCAGCAGCCTCGGACAGAAGAATGAGCAGTTCTTC.

This chain links TRBV9 with TRBJ1-4, with 10 bases fitting TRBD1. This CDR3 region has 14 residues. Germline trimming cut 5 bases from V and 5 bases from J; bases unmatched to any gene: 3. Germline CDR1 is SGDLS and CDR2 is YYNGEE. DNA for the CDR3: TGTGCCAGCAGTGGACAGGGGGTAAATGAAAAACTGTTTTTT. Translation: CASSGQGVNEKLFF.

The chain uses TRBV5-6 and TRBJ2-5, with D possibly TRBD1 on 6 matching bases. Trimming took 0 bases from V and 7 from J, leaving 13 bases between them. The CDR3 length is 14 residues. The germline V gene has CDR1 SGHDT and CDR2 YYEEEE. The CDR3 DNA reads TGTGCCAGCAGCTTGGACAGGGAATTAGGGACCCAGTACTTC. Its translation: CASSLDRELGTQYF.

This chain connects TRBV4-3 to TRBJ1-2; 7 bases fit TRBD1. The CDR3 has 16 amino acids. V gave up 0 bases and J gave up 4 bases; unmatched junction bases: 8. Germline-derived CDR1 and CDR2 are LGHNA and YSLEER. DNA for the CDR3: TGCGCCAGCAGCCAAGATGGGGGGACAGCTATCTATGGCTACACCTTC. Amino acids: CASSQDGGTAIYGYTF.

This clone was found a few times. The chain has TRBV13 and TRBJ1-1; D ambiguous. CDR1 PRHDT and CDR2 FYEKMQ come from the germline V gene (reference sequence). CDR3 length: 12 amino acids. The V end was cut by 6 bases, the J end by 5 bases, with 10 bases between. This chain's CDR3 is CASSLGRTEAFF. CDR3 sequence (DNA): TGTGCCAGCAGTCTGGGGAGGACTGAAGCTTTCTTT.

The chain combines TRBV28 with TRBJ1-2; 7 nucleotides line up with TRBD1. With V trimmed by 6 bases and J by 5 bases, 12 bases remained unmatched. Germline V gene lookup returns CDR1 MDHEN and CDR2 SYDVKM. The CDR3 spans 15 residues. DNA for the CDR3: TGTGCCAGCAGCCGAATAGGGACAGACGATTATGGCTACACCTTC. This sequence encodes CASSRIGTDDYGYTF.

This rearrangement joins TRBV6-5 to TRBJ2-3; 10 bases agree with TRBD2. The trim removed 5 bases at V and 3 bases at J, leaving 5 bases unmatched. CDR3 length equals 15 residues. Germline CDR1 reads MNHEY; CDR2 reads SVGAGI. The CDR3 protein is CASSLAGVGTDTQYF. CDR3 nucleotides: TGTGCCAGCAGTCTAGCGGGAGTAGGGACAGATACGCAGTATTTT.

This clone was seen ten or more times. This chain joins TRBV10-3 and TRBJ1-1; D is uncertain. This CDR3 region has 13 residues. V was cut by 6 bases and J by 1 base, with 9 bases left in between. The germline CDR1 and CDR2 sequences are ENHRY and SYGVKD. The CDR3 region has the DNA TGTGCCATCAGGGTTGACTGGAACACTGAAGCTTTCTTT. As protein: CAIRVDWNTEAFF.

The chain combines TRBV9 with TRBJ2-1; no definite D call. The CDR3 runs to 14 residues. Trimming pared 0 bases from V and 6 bases from J, leaving 10 bases between. CDR1 SGDLS and CDR2 YYNGEE come from the germline V gene. CDR3 nucleotides: TGTGCCAGCAGCGTAGGCCCACAGACCAATGAGCAGTTCTTC. Translation: CASSVGPQTNEQFF.

The rearrangement links TRBV13 to TRBJ2-1; TRBD2 matches 7 bases. This CDR3 spans 16 amino acids. In germline, CDR1 is PRHDT, CDR2 FYEKMQ (reference sequence). V gave up 3 bases and J gave up 4 bases; unmatched junction bases: 9. The CDR3 DNA is TGTGCCAGCAGCTTCGTGGGGCTAGCGGTATACAATGAGCAGTTCTTC. Protein product: CASSFVGLAVYNEQFF.

This clone has a handful of counts. The rearrangement joins TRBV5-4 to TRBJ2-1; the D gene is possibly TRBD2 (5 bases). Trimming removed 0 bases from V and 2 bases from J, with 12 bases in between. Germline V gene sequence: CDR1 SGHNT, CDR2 YYREEE (reference sequence). The length of the CDR3 is 16 residues. The CDR3 sequence is CASSLAVGVAYNEQFF. Written as DNA, the CDR3 is TGTGCCAGCAGCTTGGCCGTGGGAGTGGCCTACAATGAGCAGTTCTTC.

V is TRBV6-1 and J is TRBJ1-5; D may be TRBD1 (5 bases). V lost 9 bases, J lost 0 bases, and 9 bases lay in between. The germline V gene encodes CDR1 MNHNS and CDR2 SASEGT. CDR3 length: 13 residues. Here the CDR3 reads CASETVSNQPQHF. The CDR3 DNA reads TGTGCCAGTGAGACAGTTAGCAATCAGCCCCAGCATTTT.

The count of this clone is one. The chain uses TRBV7-2 and TRBJ2-3; the match to TRBD2 covers 7 bases. This CDR3 region has 17 residues. CDR1 is SGHTA and CDR2 is FQGNSA in the germline V gene. With V trimmed by 1 base and J by 7 bases, 14 bases remained unmatched. This CDR3 is CASSLVRTRTLGNTQYF. Written as DNA, the CDR3 is TGTGCCAGCAGCTTAGTCCGGACTAGGACCCTCGGGAATACGCAGTATTTT.

The chain couples TRBV7-6 to TRBJ1-5; 9 bases are shared with TRBD1. Per the germline V gene, CDR1 is SGHVS and CDR2 is FNYEAQ. This CDR3 comprises 16 residues. With V trimmed by 1 base and J by 4 bases, 5 bases remained unmatched. In nucleotides, the CDR3 is TGTGCCAGCAGCTTAGGGGGGACAGGGTGGAATCAGCCCCAGCATTTT. Amino acid sequence: CASSLGGTGWNQPQHF.

This clone was observed a single time. The rearrangement links TRBV10-2 to TRBJ2-7; weak D call: TRBD1 (5 bases). This CDR3 has 12 residues. Germline CDR1 reads WSHSY; CDR2 reads SAAADI. Trimming shortened V by 8 bases and J by 9 bases, and 17 bases separated the two germline ends. CDR3 nucleotide sequence: TGCGCCAGCTCAGGGTCTGATCTCGTGCAGTACTTC. It is translated as CASSGSDLVQYF.

This chain links TRBV5-1 with TRBJ1-2; TRBD1 is a possible D gene (6 bases). V lost 4 bases to trimming and J lost 7 bases, with 20 bases between them. This CDR3 contains 15 residues. Per the germline V gene, CDR1 is SGHRS and CDR2 is YFSETQ. DNA of the CDR3: TGCGCCAGCAGCACACCAGGGGCAAAGTCCTTTGGCTACACCTTC. It codes for CASSTPGAKSFGYTF.

This clone was seen a handful of times. The rearrangement links TRBV10-2 to TRBJ1-4; no clear D gene. Germline values: CDR1 WSHSY, CDR2 SAAADI. V was pared by 7 bases and J by 7 bases, with 13 bases between. The CDR3 loop spans 13 amino acids. The CDR3 DNA reads as TGCGCCAGCACGGAGGGAGCTGGTGAAAAACTGTTTTTT. Translated: CASTEGAGEKLFF.

The chain is built from TRBV6-1 and TRBJ1-1, with 8 bases aligning to TRBD1. Germline CDR1 reads MNHNS; CDR2 reads SASEGT. This CDR3 contains 14 residues. J lost 7 bases, V lost 7 bases, and 11 bases had no gene match. CDR3 DNA: TGTGCCAGCACTTACGACAGGGGAGACGGTGAAGCTTTCTTT. Its translation: CASTYDRGDGEAFF.

V and J are TRBV6-5 and TRBJ2-7; D gene ambiguous. The germline gives CDR1 MNHEY, CDR2 SVGAGI. The CDR3 extends over 15 amino acids. Trimming cost V 10 bases and J 0 bases, with 19 bases left between them. The CDR3 reads CATALESSSSYEQYV. As DNA, the CDR3 is TGTGCCACCGCTCTAGAGAGTTCGTCCTCCTACGAGCAGTACGTC.